These 10 T cell receptor beta chains came from one sample sequenced in a study of patients and donors after allogeneic stem cell transplantation. TCRdb reprocessed the RT-PCR reads with MiXCR, giving one entry per CDR3 protein. Seen here are about 410,000 distinct CDR3 sequences, 15% to 20% observed once, and the top ten hold just over 7%. Sequenced material: blood, either unsorted or a sorted T cell fraction (not recorded which). These receptors were obtained from a human donor who was either an allogeneic HSCT recipient or a stem cell or donor lymphocyte infusion donor (not recorded which). It is not recorded whose cells these are; they may come from a transplant donor.

V is TRBV7-9 and J is TRBJ2-3, with 11 positions matching TRBD1. The V gene end was trimmed by 7 bases and the J gene end by 5 bases; junction bases not matched to a gene: 11. CDR3 size: 16 residues. Germline V gene lookup returns CDR1 SEHNR and CDR2 FQNEAQ (reference sequence). This CDR3 is CASNPGTGGLGDTQYF. The CDR3 DNA is TGTGCCAGCAACCCCGGGACAGGGGGGTTAGGAGATACGCAGTATTTT.

This clonotype has a handful of counts. The V and J genes are TRBV5-5 and TRBJ2-2, with 9 bases aligning to TRBD1. The CDR3 runs 17 residues. Trimming at V came to 5 bases and at J to 3 bases, leaving 11 bases not matched to a gene. The germline CDR1 and CDR2 sequences are SGHKS and YYEKEE (reference sequence). CDR3 coding DNA: TGTGCCAGCAGTCCTGGAACAGGGGGCGCGGACACCGGGGAGCTGTTTTTT. This codes for CASSPGTGGADTGELFF.

The V gene is TRBV4-3, the J gene TRBJ2-5; TRBD2 might be the D (6 bases). The CDR3 has 15 residues. V lost 1 base to trimming and J lost 5 bases, with 14 bases between them. The germline V gene has CDR1 LGHNA and CDR2 YSLEER. The CDR3 here is CASSQGAGGRETQYF. In DNA, the CDR3 is TGCGCCAGCAGCCAAGGGGCAGGAGGGAGGGAGACCCAGTACTTC.

This clonotype was recorded a few times. The chain links TRBV19 to TRBJ2-1, with D possibly being TRBD1 (6 bases). There are 13 residues in the CDR3. The V and J ends lost 8 bases and 5 bases respectively, with 13 bases between them. The germline CDR1 and CDR2 sequences are LNHDA and SQIVND (reference sequence). CDR3 protein: CASLATGHNEQFF. The CDR3 nucleotides are TGTGCCAGTTTAGCGACAGGTCACAATGAGCAGTTCTTC. Looking up the rest from reference TRBV19 and TRBJ2-1 gives the full variable domain: DGGITQSPKYLFRKEGQNVTLSCEQNLNHDAMYWYRQDPGQGLRLIYYSQIVNDFQKGDIAEGYSVSREKKESFPLTVTSAQKNPTAFYLCASLATGHNEQFFGPGTRLTVL.

V usage is TRBV4-3 and J usage is TRBJ1-3; TRBD1 agrees at 7 bases. CDR3 length equals 15 residues. J was trimmed by 0 bases and V by 1 base; bases with no gene match: 0. Germline V lookup: CDR1 LGHNA, CDR2 YSLEER. CDR3 in amino acids: CASSQGQGSGNTIYF. The CDR3 DNA reads TGCGCCAGCAGCCAAGGACAGGGCTCTGGAAACACCATATATTTT.

This clonotype was observed many times. This chain uses TRBV6-2 or TRBV6-3 with TRBJ2-7; possibly TRBD2 for D (6 bases). Germline V gene sequence: CDR1 MNHEY, CDR2 SVGEGT. V was pared by 2 bases and J by 1 base, with 15 bases between. The CDR3 consists of 16 residues. This CDR3 is CASSYVEAGPSYEQYF. CDR3 bases: TGTGCCAGCAGTTACGTCGAGGCGGGACCTTCCTACGAGCAGTACTTC.

This clonotype was observed at least ten times. The V call is TRBV29-1, the J call TRBJ1-1; D remains ambiguous. Germline assignment: CDR1 SQVTM and CDR2 ANQGSEA. Between the trimmed V and J ends, which lost 2 bases and 0 bases, there was a span of 13 bases. The CDR3 covers 15 residues. CDR3 loop: CSVEIGRRLNTEAFF. CDR3 coding DNA: TGCAGCGTTGAAATTGGGAGACGGTTGAACACTGAAGCTTTCTTT.

This clonotype was recorded only once. This sequence joins TRBV20-1 and TRBJ1-1; no clear D gene. The V end was cut by 5 bases, the J end by 5 bases, with 12 bases between. This CDR3 is 12 amino acids long. Germline lookup yields CDR1 DFQATT and CDR2 SNEGSKA (reference sequence). The CDR3 spells CSARAGQTEAFF. CDR3 nucleotide sequence: TGCAGTGCTCGTGCGGGTCAGACTGAAGCTTTCTTT.

This sequence joins TRBV7-6 and TRBJ2-7, with TRBD2 matching 8 bases. Trimming removed 5 bases from V and 4 bases from J; junction bases left unmatched: 13. Germline-derived CDR1 and CDR2 are SGHVS and FNYEAQ. The length of the CDR3 is 16 residues. CDR3 sequence: CASSRTDSGRGYEQYF. DNA of the CDR3: TGTGCCAGCAGCCGGACGGACAGCGGGAGAGGGTACGAGCAGTACTTC. Combining the CDR3 with reference TRBV7-6 and TRBJ2-7 gives the whole variable domain GAGVSQSPRYKVTKRGQDVALRCDPISGHVSLYWYRQALGQGPEFLTYFNYEAQQDKSGLPNDRFSAERPEGSISTLTIQRTEQRDSAMYRCASSRTDSGRGYEQYFGPGTRLTVT.

This clonotype showed up just a few times. The rearrangement joins TRBV7-9 to TRBJ2-1; D may match TRBD1 or TRBD2 (7 bases each). CDR3 length equals 17 residues. The V and J ends lost 5 bases and 1 base respectively, with 18 bases between them. Germline V gives CDR1 SEHNR, CDR2 FQNEAQ (reference sequence). CDR3 nucleotide sequence: TGTGCCAGCAGCAACCCGCGACAGGGAGGGTCCTACAATGAGCAGTTCTTC. This translates into CASSNPRQGGSYNEQFF.